The 7 T cell receptor beta chains in this list originate from one sample, sequenced in a study of glioma-infiltrating T cells. The iRepertoire nested amplicon-rescue multiplex PCR amplified TCR alpha and beta CDR3s from RNA. Each CDR3 protein is one row after TCRdb ran MiXCR on the multiplex PCR reads. Among a few hundred thousand distinct CDR3 sequences, roughly two fifths were seen once, and the ten largest hold more than 10%. The sample taken for sequencing was glioma tissue, nonneoplastic brain tissue, or PBMCs (not recorded which). The receptors were sampled from a human donor with low-grade glioma or glioblastoma, undergoing nonglioma brain surgery, or in good health (not recorded which).

This clonotype was recorded a few times. This chain uses TRBV6-1 with TRBJ2-2, with 7 bases lining up with TRBD1. V trimming: 7 bases; J trimming: 8 bases; junction bases outside the gene matches: 13. Germline V gives CDR1 MNHNS, CDR2 SASEGT. This CDR3 has 15 residues. CDR3 nucleotide sequence: TGTGCCAGCAAAAGACAGGGCTCGGCCGGGGGGGAGCTGTTTTTT. Translated, it gives CASKRQGSAGGELFF.

Concerning this clonotype: A much larger clonotype is one base distant, so this may be a read error. The CDR3 carries no conserved terminal phenylalanine or tryptophan, so it likely arises from a read error. The genes are TRBV28 and TRBJ1-1; 8 bases fit TRBD1. Trimming at V came to 4 bases and at J to 6 bases, leaving 4 bases not matched to a gene. The V gene's germline CDR1 is MDHEN and CDR2 SYDVKM. This CDR3 contains 13 residues. The CDR3 nucleotides are TGTGCCAGCAGTTCGGGACAGGAACCTGAAGCTTTCTTG. Translation: CASSSGQEPEAFL.

The chain combines TRBV28 with TRBJ2-1; D is undetermined. In germline, CDR1 is MDHEN, CDR2 SYDVKM. This CDR3 contains 15 residues. V was cut by 1 base and J by 0 bases, with 7 bases left in between. CDR3: CASSLYVSSYNEQFF. CDR3 bases: TGTGCCAGCAGTTTATATGTGAGCTCCTACAATGAGCAGTTCTTC.

The chain uses TRBV28 and TRBJ1-2, with a possible D match to TRBD1 (6 bases). Germline CDR1 MDHEN, CDR2 SYDVKM. The V gene lost 6 bases and the J gene lost 4 bases, with 15 bases spanning the gap. This CDR3 region has 14 residues. The CDR3 sequence: CASSPNRVSYGYTF. The CDR3 DNA is TGTGCCAGCAGCCCTAACAGGGTTAGCTATGGCTACACCTTC.

Remarks on this clonotype: The conserved phenylalanine or tryptophan is not found at the CDR3 terminus, so this likely reflects a read error. The chain carries TRBV6-2 or TRBV6-3 and TRBJ2-1; 9 nucleotides agree with TRBD2. This CDR3 is 19 amino acids long. CDR1 and CDR2 from the germline V gene are MNHEY and SVGEGT. Trimming removed 0 bases from V and 0 bases from J; junction bases left unmatched: 9. The CDR3 reads CASSYSLTSGLDSYNEQFL. In DNA, the CDR3 is TGTGCCAGCAGTTACTCCCTAACTAGCGGGTTAGACTCCTACAATGAGCAGTTCCTC.

This clonotype was observed a few times. This chain connects TRBV27 to TRBJ2-1; D is unresolved. The V gene lost 3 bases and the J gene lost 10 bases, with 16 bases spanning the gap. Germline V gene data show CDR1 as MNHEY and CDR2 as SMNVEV (reference sequence). The CDR3 contains 14 residues. The CDR3 coding sequence is TGTGCCAGCAGTTTGTCTTGGGCCCTTTTGGAGCAGTTCTTC. Residues: CASSLSWALLEQFF.

The chain couples TRBV4-3 to TRBJ2-7, with D unclear. V dropped 0 bases and J dropped 12 bases, with 15 bases sitting between them. The germline V gene has CDR1 LGHNA and CDR2 YSLEER. This CDR3 has 13 residues. Written as DNA, the CDR3 is TGCGCCAGCAGCCAAGATCCCCCCACCCTACGGTACTTC. Its protein is CASSQDPPTLRYF.